Each of the 10 T cell receptor beta chains below was sequenced from the same sample in a study of T cells in Graves' hyperthyroidism and ophthalmopathy. Amplification of TCR beta CDR3 regions used RNA as the template. With the HTBI primer set, the TCR CDR3 went through a first round of RT-PCR. Each CDR3 protein is one row after TCRdb ran MiXCR on the multiplex PCR reads. The table shows roughly 350,000 distinct CDR3 sequences, with approximately 14% occurring only once. Material for sequencing was blood. These receptors were collected from a woman younger than 45 with Graves' ophthalmopathy.

This clonotype was found many times. The chain is built from TRBV7-6 and TRBJ2-5; 8 bases match TRBD2. V trimming: 0 bases; J trimming: 5 bases; junction bases outside the gene matches: 14. The CDR3 loop spans 18 amino acids. Per the germline V gene, CDR1 is SGHVS and CDR2 is FNYEAQ. The CDR3 region has the DNA TGTGCCAGCAGCTTAGCGCTCGGCCAGCGGGGGAGTAGGGAGACCCAGTACTTC. Amino acids: CASSLALGQRGSRETQYF.

This clonotype was observed many times. The chain uses TRBV30 and TRBJ1-6, with 10 nucleotides matching TRBD1. The junction had 8 bases not matched to a gene; V was cut back by 4 bases and J by 8 bases. CDR1 is GTSNPN and CDR2 is SVGIG in the germline V gene (reference sequence). The CDR3 has 15 amino acids. The CDR3 DNA is TGTGCCTGGAAGAAGATCGGGACAGGGGATTCACCCCTCCACTTT. The encoded protein is CAWKKIGTGDSPLHF.

The rearrangement uses TRBV24-1 and TRBJ2-3; possible D gene TRBD2, 6 bases. Germline V gene sequence: CDR1 KGHDR, CDR2 SFDVKD. CDR3 size: 17 residues. Trimming removed 4 bases at V and 1 base at J, with 17 bases between. The CDR3 protein is CATSDPSGTGGTDTQYF. The CDR3 DNA reads as TGTGCCACCAGTGACCCCTCGGGAACGGGGGGCACAGATACGCAGTATTTT.

V is TRBV19 and J is TRBJ2-3; unclear D gene. Trimming took off 3 bases at V and 2 bases at J, with 9 bases between the two ends. Germline V gene lookup returns CDR1 LNHDA and CDR2 SQIVND (reference sequence). There are 14 residues in the CDR3. The CDR3 region has the DNA TGTGCCAGTAGTATCGTGGAGTACACAGATACGCAGTATTTT. It encodes CASSIVEYTDTQYF.

This clonotype was picked up many times. V and J are TRBV20-1 and TRBJ2-2, with 7 bases identical to TRBD1. After removal of 6 bases from V and 0 bases from J, the junction contained 4 bases not matched to a gene. This CDR3 comprises 14 residues. In germline, CDR1 is DFQATT, CDR2 SNEGSKA (reference sequence). CDR3 nucleotides: TGCAGTGCCTGGGACAGCGCGAACACCGGGGAGCTGTTTTTT. Residues: CSAWDSANTGELFF.

This clonotype was observed a few times. This sequence joins TRBV5-4 and TRBJ1-1, with D tentatively TRBD1 (6 bases). V gave up 3 bases and J gave up 1 base, with 13 bases separating them. Germline assignment: CDR1 SGHNT and CDR2 YYREEE (reference sequence). The CDR3 extends over 15 amino acids. The CDR3 DNA reads as TGTGCCAGCAGCTCGACCGGCAGGGGGAACACTGAAGCTTTCTTT. Protein product: CASSSTGRGNTEAFF. The variable domain in full, with the rest retrieved from reference TRBV5-4 and TRBJ1-1, is ETGVTQSPTHLIKTRGQQVTLRCSSQSGHNTVSWYQQALGQGPQFIFQYYREEENGRGNFPPRFSGLQFPNYSSELNVNALELDDSALYLCASSSTGRGNTEAFFGQGTRLTVV.

The table lists this clonotype with a few counts. A much larger clone differs by one base, so this may be a read error. The V and J genes are TRBV7-6 and TRBJ2-1, with TRBD2 matching 10 bases. From germline, CDR1 is SGHVS and CDR2 FNYEAQ. Trimming at V came to 2 bases and at J to 4 bases, leaving 2 bases not matched to a gene. This CDR3 has 15 residues. CDR3 residues: CASSLPSGGYNEQFF. The CDR3 nucleotides are TGTGCCAGCAGCTTACCTAGCGGGGGATACAATGAGCAGTTCTTC. Looking up the rest from reference TRBV7-6 and TRBJ2-1 gives the full variable domain: GAGVSQSPRYKVTKRGQDVALRCDPISGHVSLYWYRQALGQGPEFLTYFNYEAQQDKSGLPNDRFSAERPEGSISTLTIQRTEQRDSAMYRCASSLPSGGYNEQFFGPGTRLTVL.

The chain couples TRBV2 to TRBJ2-2; D unresolved. The CDR3 extends over 12 amino acids. Deletions cut 6 bases from V and 3 bases from J, with 5 bases between. Germline values: CDR1 SNHLY, CDR2 FYNNEI. The chain's CDR3 is CASRLDTGELFF. In DNA, the CDR3 is TGTGCCAGCAGATTGGACACCGGGGAGCTGTTTTTT. Based on the CDR3 plus reference TRBV2 and TRBJ2-2, the full variable domain is EPEVTQTPSHQVTQMGQEVILRCVPISNHLYFYWYRQILGQKVEFLVSFYNNEISEKSEIFDDQFSVERPDGSNFTLKIRSTKLEDSAMYFCASRLDTGELFFGEGSRLTVL.

This clonotype was detected ten times or more. The chain joins TRBV5-5 to TRBJ2-1; the D is unclear. Germline V gives CDR1 SGHKS, CDR2 YYEKEE (reference sequence). V lost 7 bases and J 0 bases, leaving 11 bases between the germline ends. The CDR3 length is 14 residues. The chain's CDR3 is CASFWGSSYNEQFF. The CDR3 region has the DNA TGTGCCAGCTTCTGGGGAAGCTCCTACAATGAGCAGTTCTTC.

The DNA of the CDR3 is TGCGCCAGCGCGACAGGTCTCGGTGGCTACACCTTC. Translated, it gives CASATGLGGYTF. This chain joins TRBV5-1 and TRBJ1-2, with a weak D call TRBD1 (6 bases). V was pared by 7 bases and J by 7 bases, with 14 bases between. The length of the CDR3 is 12 residues. The germline gives CDR1 SGHRS, CDR2 YFSETQ.